Included here is one T cell receptor (beta chain) sequence, with context. Its binding antigen is unknown. Per-base quality was not reported, and no clone a single base away is much larger than it. A patient counted as having stable Graves' hyperthyroidism if no progression to ophthalmopathy occurred over 18 months of follow-up. Hyperthyroidism patients were newly diagnosed, with disease duration under 2 months, and aged 18 to 65 years. The study excluded patients with uncontrolled infections, other autoimmune diseases, pregnancy or lactation. Clinical symptoms, serum thyroxine and TRAb, thyroid ultrasound, and orbital computed tomography formed the basis for the diagnoses. PBMCs were separated from roughly 10 ml of fresh peripheral blood using Ficoll-Paque density gradient centrifugation. Total RNA was extracted using Trizol reagent, and RNA quality was assessed on an Agilent 2100 Bioanalyzer. As encoded in the germline V gene (reference sequence), CDR1 is LNHDA while CDR2 is SQIVND. The CDR3 contains 15 residues, cysteine and phenylalanine counted. Of the read, only the CDR3 DNA is kept; its 45 bases are in frame from base 1. Relative to germline, V is 3 bases shorter and J is 4 bases shorter, with 13 bases between their ends.

TCR beta CDR3 regions were amplified from RNA transcripts. A first-round RT-PCR of the TCR CDR3 used the HTBI primer set with the Qiagen OneStep RT-PCR kit. The libraries were constructed in a second round of multiplex PCR and then size-selected and purified. Sequencing of the libraries was done on an Illumina HiSeq2000 using paired-end 100 bp reads. Turning to the authors' computational methods: SOAPnuke was used to process the raw data, removing reads that contained adapters or uncalled bases, had a mean Phred below 15, or lacked an exact match to the constant primer or identifier. COPE v1.2.5 was used to merge high-quality paired reads, and clonotypes were defined as unique nucleotide sequences. MiTCR v1.1 was used to align clonotypes to the IMGT TRBV, TRBD and TRBJ reference segments. Analysis was restricted to V-J combinations with a frequency above 0.0001, which covered just over 98% of repertoires. A TCS score was defined as the ratio between F50 (clonal expansion) and ExV (chaos), using BLOSUM62-based TCRdist between CDR3 peptides within each V-J. Welch's t-statistics and random forest reduced 500 to 550 V-J features to 10 to 15, which were used in a naive Bayes classifier (R e1071). The Morisita-Horn index was used to measure how similar the thyroid and blood repertoires were. TCRdb trimmed the raw reads at Q25, called clones with MiXCR and kept productive beta chains. Rows are unified per CDR3 protein, each entry keeping the most common DNA and genes. The V and J calls come from TCRdb's annotation, not from the publication. For this sample the table gives around 100,000 distinct CDR3 sequences, of which about half were detected only once. Roughly 26% of the sample rests with the top ten.

This sample was taken from a study of T cells in Graves' hyperthyroidism and ophthalmopathy (dated by TCRdb to between 2018 and 2021). About the study as a whole: Peripheral blood was collected at initial diagnosis, before any treatment. The approximately 100 discovery patients were divided at random into training and test sets in a 7:3 ratio. After sampling, hyperthyroidism patients received methimazole starting at 30 mg daily, and ophthalmopathy patients received high-dose intravenous methylprednisolone. TCR Vbeta CDR3 sequencing of 140 or so peripheral blood samples (43 ophthalmopathy, 75 hyperthyroidism and approximately 17 progressor patients) is reported in the paper. Thyroid tissue and blood T-cell repertoires from six or seven Graves' hyperthyroidism patients were also compared in the study. TCR V-J signatures able to tell the groups apart were searched for in a discovery cohort of 90 to 100 patients, of whom 40 to 45 had Graves' ophthalmopathy and more than 55 had stable Graves' hyperthyroidism. Prospective prediction of ophthalmopathy was tested in an independent validation cohort consisting of about 20 hyperthyroidism patients and some 17 patients who later progressed to ophthalmopathy.

Overall results and qualifications from the work: No statistical method was used to set the sample size in advance, and investigators knew the group allocation. In validation, progression to ophthalmopathy was predicted by the model with around 71% sensitivity and 72% to 85% specificity, a median of approximately 7.1 months before onset. Most expanded thyroid clonotypes (frequency above 0.001) were also detected in blood, a finding suggesting that blood repertoires may reflect thyroid immune responses. A 13 V-J signature model separated ophthalmopathy from stable hyperthyroidism, with about 90% sensitivity and 81% to 83% specificity in cross-validation and 80%/75% in testing.

The receptor was isolated from a man in his forties or fifties with Graves' hyperthyroidism. This chain joins TRBV19 to TRBJ1-5; the D gene is perhaps TRBD1, from 6 matching bases. The sequenced sample consisted of blood. This receptor has the CDR3 CASSIDGTQNQPQHF. In nucleotides, the sequence is TGTGCCAGTAGTATCGATGGGACACAGAATCAGCCCCAGCATTTT.